This record looks at one T cell receptor beta chain sequence and its context. The sample belongs to a study of technical replicates of blood from several donors. Repertoires were generated with immunoSEQ multiplex PCR, while TCRdb's copy carries only in-frame clones and drops some. The sample holds around 92,000 clones, approximately 96% seen once. This CDR3 is 18 amino acids long. In germline, CDR1 is SEHNR, CDR2 FQNEAQ (reference sequence). With 1 base clipped from V and 1 base from J, the junction kept 3 bases outside the gene matches. Sequencing input: T cells isolated from PBMCs. The clonotype comes from a human donor in good health. The chain couples TRBV7-9 to TRBJ2-6, with 11 nucleotides matching TRBD2. The CDR3 DNA sequence: TGTGCCAGCAGCTTAGGCCTAGCGGGAGGATCTGGGGCCAACGTCCTGACTTTC. It encodes CASSLGLAGGSGANVLTF.